What follows describes a single TCR beta chain. Semi-nested PCR with reverse primers in the TRAC or TRBC constant regions amplified each chain separately. Between about 3.5 and 500 ng total RNA went into cDNA synthesis. TCRdb passed the 5' RACE reads through MiXCR, listing each CDR3 protein once. The sample includes several thousand distinct CDR3 sequences, 34% of them seen just once. Primary CD8+ T cells were isolated by magnetic bead enrichment. Sorting markers: CD3+TCRalphabeta+CD8+CD45RO-CCR7+, for blood naive CD8 cells. These data originate in a study of T cells generated in artificial thymic organoids. Trimming cost V 11 bases and J 5 bases, with 18 bases left between them. CDR3 length equals 13 residues. Germline V CDR1 and CDR2: MNHEY, SVGAGI.

The chain combines TRBV6-5 with TRBJ1-1, with unresolved D. The source is a human donor who gave cord blood stem cells for thymic organoid culture, a cardiac surgery patient who gave postnatal thymus, or a blood donor (not recorded which). Input material: naive CD8+ T cells from blood. Subset reported: CD3+TCRalphabeta+CD8SP T cells; for blood, CD45RO-CCR7+ naive CD8+ T cells. CDR3 nucleotide sequence: TGTGCCTCCCAAGGAGATTGGGATACTGAAGCTTTCTTT. This encodes CASQGDWDTEAFF.